This T cell receptor beta chain stems from a study of blood T cell repertoires in COVID-19. Across the whole study: PBMCs, B-cell-depleted T cells, or T cells provided the cDNA or gDNA that made up the material.

There are 17 residues in the CDR3. The germline gives CDR1 LGHDT, CDR2 YNNKEL (reference sequence). The V and J ends lost 2 bases and 1 base, in that order; junction bases with no gene match: 5. Individuals aged about 18 to 100 years were recruited from 24 US areas. Researchers sorted participants into cohorts using their self-reported clinical history. Some clones are missing from TCRdb's copy, which holds only in-frame ones; the method was immunoSEQ multiplex PCR. The sample includes some 240,000 clones, more than 75% of them seen just once. Sequencing input: PBMCs or T cells enriched from blood (not recorded which). V and J are TRBV3-1 (or the pseudogene TRBV3-2) and TRBJ2-1; 10 nucleotides agree with TRBD2. The origin of this receptor is a woman in her forties with acute COVID-19. CDR3 in amino acids: CASSQITSGASYNEQFF. DNA for the CDR3: TGTGCCAGCAGCCAAATAACTAGCGGGGCATCCTACAATGAGCAGTTCTTC.